This T cell receptor beta chain derives from a study of blood T cell repertoires in COVID-19. The overall study: The origin of the acute and convalescent COVID-19 samples was the United States, Italy and Spain.

Trimming removed 5 bases at V and 1 base at J, with 9 bases between. The CDR3 extends over 14 amino acids. CDR1 is SGHTA, CDR2 FQGNSA, per germline. The protocol was immunoSEQ multiplex PCR, while the TCRdb copy is restricted to in-frame clones and leaves out a portion. In the table there are 360,000 or so clones, roughly four fifths of which are singletons. Clinical histories supplied by participants themselves formed the basis of cohort assignment. This TCR was sampled from a woman aged 45-59 years who had recovered from COVID-19. The chain has TRBV7-2 and TRBJ2-1, with TRBD2 as a possible D gene (6 bases). Source material: PBMCs or T cells enriched from blood (not recorded which). CDR3 bases: TGTGCCAGCAGCCCACTAGCTTCCTACAATGAGCAGTTCTTC. It specifies CASSPLASYNEQFF.